A selection of T cell receptor beta chains follows, all from one sample in a study of shared clonotypes between healthy human individuals. Using immunoSEQ multiplex PCR, the repertoire was profiled, and TCRdb retains in-frame clones only, with some absent. The table lists approximately 500,000 clones, about 96% of them singletons. Sequencing input: naive CD4+ T cells sorted from blood. Receptors were obtained from a woman aged 25-40 years in good health. The CDR3 runs from the conserved cysteine through the conserved F or W. Fields, in order: CDR3 DNA, CDR3 protein, J gene, V gene, D gene, clone size. A D gene is named only where the DNA matches it firmly. The size of a clone is reported for some rows only, either as once, few or many, or as a class for expanded clones.

cdr3_nt: TGTGCCAGCTCACCTCAGGGAATGAACACTGAAGCTTTCTTT
cdr3_aa: CASSPQGMNTEAFF
j_call: TRBJ1-1
v_call: TRBV18
d_call: .
clone_size: .

cdr3_nt: TGTGCCAGCAGCCCCTTGGGGGACCACGAGCAGTACTTC
cdr3_aa: CASSPLGDHEQYF
j_call: TRBJ2-7
v_call: TRBV11-2
d_call: .
clone_size: .

cdr3_nt: TGTGCCAGCAGCTGGGGAGGTAACGGGGAGCTGTTTTTT
cdr3_aa: CASSWGGNGELFF
j_call: TRBJ2-2
v_call: TRBV7-2
d_call: .
clone_size: .

cdr3_nt: TGTGCCAGCGTGAGGGGGGGGAGGAATGAGCAGTTCTTC
cdr3_aa: CASVRGGRNEQFF
j_call: TRBJ2-1
v_call: TRBV6-1
d_call: .
clone_size: .

cdr3_nt: TGTGCCAGCAGCTTAGCGGGAGTTGACAATGAGCAGTTCTTC
cdr3_aa: CASSLAGVDNEQFF
j_call: TRBJ2-1
v_call: TRBV28
d_call: TRBD2
clone_size: .

cdr3_nt: TGTGCCAGCAGTTGGGACAGTTACAATGAGCAGTTCTTC
cdr3_aa: CASSWDSYNEQFF
j_call: TRBJ2-1
v_call: TRBV27
d_call: TRBD1
clone_size: .

cdr3_nt: TGTGCCAGCGAAGCGGGAGGCACAGATACGCAGTATTTT
cdr3_aa: CASEAGGTDTQYF
j_call: TRBJ2-3
v_call: TRBV28
d_call: TRBD2
clone_size: .

cdr3_nt: TGTGCCAGCAGTTTCTCGGGCAGGGTCTACACAGATACGCAGTATTTT
cdr3_aa: CASSFSGRVYTDTQYF
j_call: TRBJ2-3
v_call: TRBV27
d_call: .
clone_size: .

cdr3_nt: TGTGCCAGCAGTTCGACTAGCGGGAGGGCAAATGAAAAACTGTTTTTT
cdr3_aa: CASSSTSGRANEKLFF
j_call: TRBJ1-4
v_call: TRBV28
d_call: .
clone_size: .

cdr3_nt: TGTGCCAGCAGCTTGGAGCGGGAGACCCCTTCTAGCGAGCAGTACTTC
cdr3_aa: CASSLERETPSSEQYF
j_call: TRBJ2-7
v_call: TRBV5-6
d_call: TRBD2
clone_size: .

cdr3_nt: TGTGCCAGCAGCTTAGTGGGGGGCACTGAAGCTTTCTTT
cdr3_aa: CASSLVGGTEAFF
j_call: TRBJ1-1
v_call: TRBV11-2
d_call: .
clone_size: .

cdr3_nt: TGTGCCAGCAGCCAGACGACGTTGAACACTGAAGCTTTCTTT
cdr3_aa: CASSQTTLNTEAFF
j_call: TRBJ1-1
v_call: TRBV14
d_call: .
clone_size: .

cdr3_nt: TGTGCCAGCAGTGAATTTCTAGGGGGCATAGATACGCAGTATTTT
cdr3_aa: CASSEFLGGIDTQYF
j_call: TRBJ2-3
v_call: TRBV25-1
d_call: TRBD1
clone_size: .

cdr3_nt: TGTGCCAGCAGCTTAGGATATCGGGCCCCGAGAAGGTACCAAGAGACCCAGTACTTC
cdr3_aa: CASSLGYRAPRRYQETQYF
j_call: TRBJ2-5
v_call: TRBV7-2
d_call: .
clone_size: .

cdr3_nt: TGTGCCAGCATCGCAGGGGGCAGGGTTCAGCCCCAGCATTTT
cdr3_aa: CASIAGGRVQPQHF
j_call: TRBJ1-5
v_call: TRBV28
d_call: TRBD1
clone_size: few

cdr3_nt: TGTGCCAGCAGCTTAGTCGGGGTAGCGGGCAGGGGGGAGACCCAGTACTTC
cdr3_aa: CASSLVGVAGRGETQYF
j_call: TRBJ2-5
v_call: TRBV7-9
d_call: .
clone_size: .

cdr3_nt: TGTGCCAGCAGTAGCGCCGGGACAGGGGACTATGGCTACACCTTC
cdr3_aa: CASSSAGTGDYGYTF
j_call: TRBJ1-2
v_call: TRBV6-6
d_call: TRBD1
clone_size: .

cdr3_nt: TGTGCCAGCAGCTTAGGGGACTTACCTACCTATCCCTACGAGCAGTACTTC
cdr3_aa: CASSLGDLPTYPYEQYF
j_call: TRBJ2-7
v_call: TRBV11-2
d_call: .
clone_size: .

cdr3_nt: TGTGCCAGCGAGGAGGGATCTGGGGCCAACGTCCTGACTTTC
cdr3_aa: CASEEGSGANVLTF
j_call: TRBJ2-6
v_call: TRBV28
d_call: .
clone_size: .

cdr3_nt: TGTGCCAGCAGCCAGGACAGATATTATGGCTACACCTTC
cdr3_aa: CASSQDRYYGYTF
j_call: TRBJ1-2
v_call: TRBV7-3
d_call: .
clone_size: .

cdr3_nt: TGCGCCAGCAGGGGAGAGATTAGGGACACTGAAGCTTTCTTT
cdr3_aa: CASRGEIRDTEAFF
j_call: TRBJ1-1
v_call: TRBV4-1
d_call: .
clone_size: .

cdr3_nt: TGTGCCAGCAGCCCCCGGGGCTACGAGCAGTACTTC
cdr3_aa: CASSPRGYEQYF
j_call: TRBJ2-7
v_call: TRBV28
d_call: .
clone_size: .

cdr3_nt: TGTGCCAGTAGTTTCGGGACAGGGGGCTACGAGCAGTACTTC
cdr3_aa: CASSFGTGGYEQYF
j_call: TRBJ2-7
v_call: TRBV19
d_call: TRBD1
clone_size: .

cdr3_nt: TGTGCCAGCAGCCAGGGACTAGTGAGCGGTGAGACCCAGTACTTC
cdr3_aa: CASSQGLVSGETQYF
j_call: TRBJ2-5
v_call: TRBV4-2
d_call: TRBD2
clone_size: .

cdr3_nt: TGTGCCAGCAGTTTAATGTGCAGGGCGAGCAATCAGCCCCAGCATTTT
cdr3_aa: CASSLMCRASNQPQHF
j_call: TRBJ1-5
v_call: TRBV27
d_call: .
clone_size: .

cdr3_nt: TGTGCCAGCAGCTTAGCTCCGGTGGCTCAGCCCCAGCATTTT
cdr3_aa: CASSLAPVAQPQHF
j_call: TRBJ1-5
v_call: TRBV7-2
d_call: .
clone_size: .

cdr3_nt: TGTGCCAGCGCCGAGGATGATACTGAAGCTTTCTTT
cdr3_aa: CASAEDDTEAFF
j_call: TRBJ1-1
v_call: TRBV2
d_call: .
clone_size: .

cdr3_nt: TGTGCCACCACCGCCCCCGAGGAGGGGACCGGGGAGCTGTTTTTT
cdr3_aa: CATTAPEEGTGELFF
j_call: TRBJ2-2
v_call: TRBV6-1
d_call: .
clone_size: .

cdr3_nt: TGTGCCAGCAGTGGCCAGGGACTTCAAAGCTCCTACAATGAGCAGTTCTTC
cdr3_aa: CASSGQGLQSSYNEQFF
j_call: TRBJ2-1
v_call: TRBV25-1
d_call: .
clone_size: once

cdr3_nt: TGTGCCAGCAGTTTAGCGACAGCGGGAGGGCCGGGCACCGGGGAGCTGTTTTTT
cdr3_aa: CASSLATAGGPGTGELFF
j_call: TRBJ2-2
v_call: TRBV28
d_call: TRBD2
clone_size: .

cdr3_nt: TGTGCCAGCAGTGAACGGAGCAATCAGCCCCAGCATTTT
cdr3_aa: CASSERSNQPQHF
j_call: TRBJ1-5
v_call: TRBV6-1
d_call: .
clone_size: once

cdr3_nt: TGTGCCAGCAGTTATTCGGGGGAACAAGAGACCCAGTACTTC
cdr3_aa: CASSYSGEQETQYF
j_call: TRBJ2-5
v_call: TRBV6-6
d_call: .
clone_size: .

cdr3_nt: TGTGCCAGCAGAAGGGACCCGGCGGTCGATGAGCAGTTCTTC
cdr3_aa: CASRRDPAVDEQFF
j_call: TRBJ2-1
v_call: TRBV28
d_call: .
clone_size: .

cdr3_nt: TGCGCCAGCAGCTTAAGCGGGAGGGCCGAGGAGACCCAGTACTTC
cdr3_aa: CASSLSGRAEETQYF
j_call: TRBJ2-5
v_call: TRBV5-1
d_call: TRBD2
clone_size: .

cdr3_nt: TGTGCCTGGAGTGTAGGGTCCGGGGGAAACACCATATATTTT
cdr3_aa: CAWSVGSGGNTIYF
j_call: TRBJ1-3
v_call: TRBV30
d_call: .
clone_size: .

cdr3_nt: TGTGCCAGCTCACCACGGGGTCCACATAATTCACCCCTCCACTTT
cdr3_aa: CASSPRGPHNSPLHF
j_call: TRBJ1-6
v_call: TRBV18
d_call: .
clone_size: .

cdr3_nt: TGTGCCAGCACTAGCGGAGATTCCTACGAGCAGTACTTC
cdr3_aa: CASTSGDSYEQYF
j_call: TRBJ2-7
v_call: TRBV27
d_call: TRBD2
clone_size: .

cdr3_nt: TGTGCCAGCAGTTCCACCCGAATATATAGCGGGATAGGAGAGACCCAGTACTTC
cdr3_aa: CASSSTRIYSGIGETQYF
j_call: TRBJ2-5
v_call: TRBV27
d_call: TRBD2
clone_size: .

cdr3_nt: TGTGCCAGCAGTTTAGCGGGACAGGGGGGCTACGAGCAGTACTTC
cdr3_aa: CASSLAGQGGYEQYF
j_call: TRBJ2-7
v_call: TRBV28
d_call: TRBD1
clone_size: .

cdr3_nt: TGTGCCAGCAGCCGCTTAACTAGCGGCAGATACAATGAGCAGTTCTTC
cdr3_aa: CASSRLTSGRYNEQFF
j_call: TRBJ2-1
v_call: TRBV7-9
d_call: TRBD2
clone_size: .

cdr3_nt: TGCGCCAGCAGCCAGATGGGACTTCCTGGAAACACCATATATTTT
cdr3_aa: CASSQMGLPGNTIYF
j_call: TRBJ1-3
v_call: TRBV4-1
d_call: .
clone_size: .

cdr3_nt: TGTGCCAGCAGTTTAATCTCGGGGGACTATGGCTACACCTTC
cdr3_aa: CASSLISGDYGYTF
j_call: TRBJ1-2
v_call: TRBV28
d_call: .
clone_size: .

cdr3_nt: TGTGCCAGCACAGAAAACACTGAAGCTTTCTTT
cdr3_aa: CASTENTEAFF
j_call: TRBJ1-1
v_call: TRBV6-1
d_call: .
clone_size: .

cdr3_nt: TGTGCCTGGACTAGCGGGCGGGCAGACTACGAGCAGTACTTC
cdr3_aa: CAWTSGRADYEQYF
j_call: TRBJ2-7
v_call: TRBV30
d_call: TRBD2
clone_size: .

cdr3_nt: TGTGCCAGCAGCAGGCAGGGTTCCTACGAGCAGTACTTC
cdr3_aa: CASSRQGSYEQYF
j_call: TRBJ2-7
v_call: TRBV7-8
d_call: .
clone_size: once

cdr3_nt: TGCGCCAGCAGCTCTTCGGGACAGGGGAACACTGAAGCTTTCTTT
cdr3_aa: CASSSSGQGNTEAFF
j_call: TRBJ1-1
v_call: TRBV5-1
d_call: TRBD1
clone_size: .